This TCR beta chain stems from a study of T cell changes during pregnancy in multiple sclerosis. This clone has just one count. The junction had 2 bases not matched to a gene; V was cut back by 3 bases and J by 3 bases. Germline V gene data show CDR1 as SGHNT and CDR2 as YYREEE (reference sequence). The CDR3 length is 13 residues. Sequencing used immunoSEQ multiplex PCR; TCRdb keeps in-frame clones, though not all of them. The data show fewer than 35,000 clones, roughly nine tenths seen once. The sequence was collected from a female donor in good health, enrolled as a control in a pregnancy study. The V call is TRBV5-4, the J call TRBJ1-2, with TRBD1 matching over 7 bases. The sample was CD4+ T cells from peripheral blood mononuclear cells, taken in the second trimester of pregnancy. CDR3 coding DNA: TGTGCCAGCAGCTCCGGGACAGACTATGGCTACACCTTC. Translating gives CASSSGTDYGYTF.